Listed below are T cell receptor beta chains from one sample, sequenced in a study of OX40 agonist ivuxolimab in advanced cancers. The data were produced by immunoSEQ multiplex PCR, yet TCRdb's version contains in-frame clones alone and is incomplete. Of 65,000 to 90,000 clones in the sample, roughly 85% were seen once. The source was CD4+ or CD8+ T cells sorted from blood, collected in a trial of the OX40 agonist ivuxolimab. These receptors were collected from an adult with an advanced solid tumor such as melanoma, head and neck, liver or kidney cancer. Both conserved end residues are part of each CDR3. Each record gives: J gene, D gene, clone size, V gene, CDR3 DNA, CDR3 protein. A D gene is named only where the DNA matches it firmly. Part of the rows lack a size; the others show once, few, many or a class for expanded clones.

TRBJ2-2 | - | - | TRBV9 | TGTGCCAGCAGCATTCCGGGACAGAACACCGGGGAGCTGTTTTTT | CASSIPGQNTGELFF
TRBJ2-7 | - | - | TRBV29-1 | TGCAGCGGGAAGAATTCCTACGAGCAGTACTTC | CSGKNSYEQYF
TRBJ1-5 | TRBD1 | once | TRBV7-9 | TGTGCCAGCAGCCGCGGACAGGGAGATCAGCCCCAGCATTTT | CASSRGQGDQPQHF
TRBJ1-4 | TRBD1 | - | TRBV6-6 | TGTGCCAGCAGAAAACAGGGGGCGACTAATGAAAAACTGTTTTTT | CASRKQGATNEKLFF
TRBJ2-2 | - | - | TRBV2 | TGTGCCAGCAACGAGGGCACCGGGGAGCTGTTTTTT | CASNEGTGELFF
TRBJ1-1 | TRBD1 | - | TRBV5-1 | TGCGCCAGCAGCAAATTGGACAGGGGGAACACTGAAGCTTTCTTT | CASSKLDRGNTEAFF
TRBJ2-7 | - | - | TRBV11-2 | TGTGCCAGCAGCTTATCGCTAGCACAGAATTACGAGCAGTACTTC | CASSLSLAQNYEQYF
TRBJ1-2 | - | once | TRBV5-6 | TGTGCCAGCAGCCTAACGCCGGGGGCGCGGGACTATGGCTACACCTTC | CASSLTPGARDYGYTF
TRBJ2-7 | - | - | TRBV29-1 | TGCAGCGGCCGGGACTCAACCTACGAGCAGTACTTC | CSGRDSTYEQYF
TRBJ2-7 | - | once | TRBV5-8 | TGCGCCAGCAGCCAAGATTGGGGGTACGAGCAGTACTTC | CASSQDWGYEQYF
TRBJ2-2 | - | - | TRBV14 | TGTGCCAGCAGCCGGATCGGGATACAGGAGACCGGGGAGCTGTTTTTT | CASSRIGIQETGELFF
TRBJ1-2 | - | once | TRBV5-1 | TGCGCCAGCAGCGCGGGTTTCCCTACGGGTGGCTACACCTTC | CASSAGFPTGGYTF
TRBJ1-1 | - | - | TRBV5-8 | TGTGCCAGCAGCTTGTTGAACACTGAAGCTTTCTTT | CASSLLNTEAFF
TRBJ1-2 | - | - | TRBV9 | TGTGCCAGCAGCGGCCACTCGGGACACAGCTATGGCTACACCTTC | CASSGHSGHSYGYTF
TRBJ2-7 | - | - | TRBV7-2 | TGTGCCAGCAGCTTAGTTTTCGGGCAGGCGTCCGAGCAGTACTTC | CASSLVFGQASEQYF
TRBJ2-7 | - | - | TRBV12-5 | TGTGCTAGTGGTTTCATCCGGGACCGAAGTTACGAGCAGTACTTC | CASGFIRDRSYEQYF
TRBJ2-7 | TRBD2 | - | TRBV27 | TGTGCCAGCAGCCCAAGCGGGGGGGCTGTCTACGAGCAGTACTTC | CASSPSGGAVYEQYF
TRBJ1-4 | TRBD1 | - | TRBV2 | TGTGCCAGCAGGGGCAACAGGGGTACGGAAAAACTGTTTTTT | CASRGNRGTEKLFF
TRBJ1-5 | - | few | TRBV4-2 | TGTGCCAGCAGCCAAGCGAACAGGGTTCAGCCCCAGCATTTT | CASSQANRVQPQHF
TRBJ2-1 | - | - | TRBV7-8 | TGTGCCAGCAGCTTATCTGAGCAGTTCTTC | CASSLSEQFF
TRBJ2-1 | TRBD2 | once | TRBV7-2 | TGTGCCAGCAGCTTGGGGCTAGCGGGGGGGAAAAATGAGCAGTTCTTC | CASSLGLAGGKNEQFF
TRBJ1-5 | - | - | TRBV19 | TGTGCCACCCCGTCAGCCTCAATCGGTTATAGCAATCAGCCCCAGCATTTT | CATPSASIGYSNQPQHF
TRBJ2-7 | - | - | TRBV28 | TGTGCCAGCAGTCCCCCCTATGAGGGGTCCTACGAGCAGTACTTC | CASSPPYEGSYEQYF
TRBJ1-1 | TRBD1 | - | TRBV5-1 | TGCGCCAGCACCCAGATGGCAGGGGGCACTGAAGCTTTCTTT | CASTQMAGGTEAFF
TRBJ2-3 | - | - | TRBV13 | TGTGCCAGCAGGATAGCGGAAGATACGCAGTATTTT | CASRIAEDTQYF
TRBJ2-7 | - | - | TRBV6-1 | TGTGCCAGCAGTGAAGCAAGAGGGGCCTTTGCCTACGAGCAGTACTTC | CASSEARGAFAYEQYF
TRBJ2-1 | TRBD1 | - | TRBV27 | TGTGCCAGCAGTTACGGACAGGGACCCTACAATGAGCAGTTCTTC | CASSYGQGPYNEQFF
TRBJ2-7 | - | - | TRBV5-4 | TGTGCCAGCAGCTTGGTTATGCGGGGCCTCTCCTACGAGCAGTACTTC | CASSLVMRGLSYEQYF